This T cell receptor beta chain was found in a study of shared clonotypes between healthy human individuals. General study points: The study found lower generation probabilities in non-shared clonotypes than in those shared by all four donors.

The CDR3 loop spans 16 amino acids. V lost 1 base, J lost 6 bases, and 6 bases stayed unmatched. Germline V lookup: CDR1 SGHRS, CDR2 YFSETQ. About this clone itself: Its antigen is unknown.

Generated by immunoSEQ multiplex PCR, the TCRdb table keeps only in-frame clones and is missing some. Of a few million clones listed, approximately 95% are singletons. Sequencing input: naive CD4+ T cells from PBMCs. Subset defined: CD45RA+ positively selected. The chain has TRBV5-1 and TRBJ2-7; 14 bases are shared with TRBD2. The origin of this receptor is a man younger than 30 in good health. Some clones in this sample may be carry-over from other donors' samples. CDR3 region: CASSLTGTSGSSEQYF. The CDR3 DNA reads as TGCGCCAGCAGCTTGACCGGGACTAGCGGGAGCAGCGAGCAGTACTTC.